The 29 T cell receptor beta chains given below trace back to one sample, sequenced in a study of shared clonotypes between healthy human individuals. CD45RO-negative CD8 cells positively selected for CCR7 made up the naive population, which excluded terminally differentiated effector memory CD45RA+ cells. Method: immunoSEQ multiplex PCR; TCRdb's copy keeps in-frame clones and lacks some. The table lists around 2.1 million clones, under 95% of them singletons. Sample: naive CD8+ T cells from PBMCs. These receptors were collected from a young man in good health. Some clones in this sample may be carry-over from other donors' samples.

The chain recombines TRBV13 with TRBJ2-7; D could derive from TRBD1 or TRBD2 (6 bases each). Trimming pared 5 bases from V and 5 bases from J, leaving 19 bases between. The CDR3 spans 15 residues. From germline, CDR1 is PRHDT and CDR2 FYEKMQ (reference sequence). The CDR3 DNA reads as TGTGCCAGCAGCCCCGCCGAGGCGGAGGGGGACGAGCAGTACTTC. Translating it yields CASSPAEAEGDEQYF.

As for this clone: Different DNA sequences within this sample yield the same CDR3. This chain uses TRBV29-1 with TRBJ2-7; no firm D call. The V end was cut by 4 bases, the J end by 2 bases, with 12 bases between. Germline assignment: CDR1 SQVTM and CDR2 ANQGSEA. The CDR3 is 13 residues long. The CDR3 loop is CSVVTGVTYEQYF. CDR3 in DNA: TGCAGCGTTGTAACTGGGGTAACCTACGAGCAGTACTTC.

The CDR3 loop is CASSLGLTGGSETQYF. The CDR3 bases are TGTGCCAGCAGCCTGGGGTTGACAGGGGGCAGTGAGACCCAGTACTTC. The J gene is TRBJ2-5, the V gene TRBV11-1; 10 bases agree with TRBD1. V shed 5 bases and J 5 bases; nucleotides not matched to a gene: 11. Germline CDR1 SGHAT, CDR2 FQDESV (reference sequence). The CDR3 runs 16 residues.

The chain links TRBV21-1 to TRBJ1-1; the DNA was not used to check the table's D call, TRBD1. TRBV21-1 is termed a pseudogene. The CDR3 runs 13 residues. The DNA for the CDR3 is TGTGCCAGCAGGGGGGCCCACGACACTGAAGCTTTCTTT. Protein sequence: CASRGAHDTEAFF.

The gene calls are TRBV19 and TRBJ1-5, with 11 bases fitting TRBD1. V shed 9 bases and J 9 bases; nucleotides not matched to a gene: 7. There are 13 residues in the CDR3. Germline V gene lookup returns CDR1 LNHDA and CDR2 SQIVND (reference sequence). CDR3 region: CASTGQGALPQHF. CDR3 in DNA: TGTGCCAGCACAGGACAGGGGGCTTTGCCCCAGCATTTT.

The CDR3 nucleotides read TGTGCCAGCAGCTTAGCCCCGGGACTAGCCAACAATGAGCAGTTCTTC. It is translated as CASSLAPGLANNEQFF. The V call is TRBV11-3, the J call TRBJ2-1; 9 positions match TRBD2. The CDR3 is 16 amino acids. The J segment lost 5 bases and the V segment lost 1 base, leaving 6 bases of the junction unmatched. The germline CDR1 and CDR2 sequences are SGHNT and YENEEA.

The chain joins TRBV27 to TRBJ2-1; tentatively, D is TRBD1 (6 bases). V lost 8 bases, J lost 2 bases, and 16 bases lay in between. Germline loops: CDR1 MNHEY, CDR2 SMNVEV (reference sequence). This CDR3 has 15 residues. The CDR3 region has the DNA TGTGCCAGCGCCGTCCTCCAGGGGCCCTACAATGAGCAGTTCTTC. Translated, it gives CASAVLQGPYNEQFF.

The chain joins TRBV4-1 to TRBJ1-1, with a possible D match to TRBD1 (5 bases). Germline lookup yields CDR1 MGHRA and CDR2 YSYEKL. Trimming cost V 2 bases and J 4 bases, with 11 bases left between them. This CDR3 has 14 amino acids. This CDR3 reads CASSQYRRGTEAFF. The CDR3 DNA sequence: TGCGCCAGCAGCCAATATAGGAGGGGCACTGAAGCTTTCTTT.

This chain joins TRBV10-3 and TRBJ2-7; the D is unclear. In germline, CDR1 is ENHRY, CDR2 SYGVKD. There are 13 residues in the CDR3. V was cut by 11 bases and J by 1 base, with 15 bases left in between. The CDR3 spells CAALRALSYEQYF. The CDR3 coding sequence is TGTGCCGCCCTCCGGGCCCTTTCCTACGAGCAGTACTTC.

The V and J genes are TRBV5-6 and TRBJ2-7; possible D gene TRBD2, 6 bases. Deletions cut 1 base from V and 4 bases from J, with 12 bases between. Germline assignment: CDR1 SGHDT and CDR2 YYEEEE. The CDR3 contains 14 residues. The CDR3 reads CASSLSLAFYEQYF. CDR3 sequence (DNA): TGTGCCAGCAGCTTGAGTCTAGCGTTTTACGAGCAGTACTTC.

This chain links TRBV19 with TRBJ1-5; D unclear. V was pared by 8 bases and J by 0 bases, with 11 bases between. This CDR3 spans 14 amino acids. Germline V lookup: CDR1 LNHDA, CDR2 SQIVND (reference sequence). CDR3 nucleotide sequence: TGTGCCAGTTGGGGAAGGGATAGCAATCAGCCCCAGCATTTT. Protein: CASWGRDSNQPQHF.

The rearrangement joins TRBV2 to TRBJ2-1; perhaps TRBD2 as D (5 bases). This CDR3 has 16 amino acids. Germline assignment: CDR1 SNHLY and CDR2 FYNNEI. The ends were cut back, 8 bases at V and 1 base at J, with 18 bases in the middle. CDR3 in amino acids: CASARGTEGSYNEQFF. The CDR3 DNA is TGTGCCAGCGCTCGGGGTACAGAAGGGTCCTACAATGAGCAGTTCTTC. Full variable domain (missing parts from reference TRBV2 and TRBJ2-1): EPEVTQTPSHQVTQMGQEVILRCVPISNHLYFYWYRQILGQKVEFLVSFYNNEISEKSEIFDDQFSVERPDGSNFTLKIRSTKLEDSAMYFCASARGTEGSYNEQFFGPGTRLTVL.

The chain links TRBV14 to TRBJ1-1, with 11 bases fitting TRBD1. Trimming removed 4 bases from V and 5 bases from J; junction bases left unmatched: 6. CDR1 is SGHDN and CDR2 is FVKESK in the germline V gene. The CDR3 extends over 15 amino acids. The CDR3 bases are TGTGCCAGCAGCCTTGGGACAGGGGGATGGACTGAAGCTTTCTTT. As protein: CASSLGTGGWTEAFF.

V and J are TRBV15 and TRBJ1-5, with 9 nucleotides matching TRBD1. The CDR3 runs to 16 residues. The trim removed 3 bases at V and 7 bases at J, leaving 10 bases unmatched. In germline, CDR1 is LNHNV, CDR2 YYDKDF (reference sequence). The CDR3 region is CATSSPTGTGSQPQHF. CDR3 DNA: TGTGCCACCAGCAGCCCCACAGGGACAGGGAGCCAGCCCCAGCATTTT.

A note on this clone: Different DNA sequences within this sample yield the same CDR3. V and J are TRBV4-3 and TRBJ2-5; TRBD2 matches 7 bases. Germline loops: CDR1 LGHNA, CDR2 YSLEER. V lost 1 base and J lost 4; bases outside the gene matches: 0. This CDR3 contains 13 residues. CDR3 nucleotide sequence: TGCGCCAGCAGCCAAGGGGGGGGAGAGACCCAGTACTTC. Translated: CASSQGGGETQYF.

This chain links TRBV11-3 with TRBJ2-1; TRBD2 matches 11 bases. CDR1 is SGHNT, CDR2 YENEEA, per germline. The CDR3 is 15 amino acids. V lost 5 bases, J lost 2 bases, and 2 bases stayed unmatched. The CDR3 protein is CASSAGLAAYNEQFF. In DNA form, the CDR3 reads TGTGCCAGCAGCGCGGGACTAGCGGCCTACAATGAGCAGTTCTTC.

Concerning this clone itself: Other DNA sequences within the sample encode an identical CDR3. The chain couples TRBV28 to TRBJ2-3, with TRBD1 matching over 7 bases. The CDR3 contains 15 residues. The V and J ends lost 6 bases and 0 bases, in that order; junction bases with no gene match: 6. The V gene's germline CDR1 is MDHEN and CDR2 SYDVKM. CDR3 amino acids: CASSPGQASTDTQYF. CDR3 nucleotide sequence: TGTGCCAGCAGCCCTGGACAGGCTAGCACAGATACGCAGTATTTT.

Points on this clone: Other DNA sequences in the sample encode the same CDR3. The rearrangement links TRBV19 to TRBJ2-1, with TRBD2 matching 12 bases. Germline values: CDR1 LNHDA, CDR2 SQIVND (reference sequence). This CDR3 contains 14 residues. After removal of 4 bases from V and 5 bases from J, the junction contained 0 bases not matched to a gene. For the CDR3, the DNA is TGTGCCAGTAGTAGACTAGCGGGAGACAATGAGCAGTTCTTC. Protein sequence: CASSRLAGDNEQFF. Variable domain in full (rest from reference TRBV19 and TRBJ2-1): DGGITQSPKYLFRKEGQNVTLSCEQNLNHDAMYWYRQDPGQGLRLIYYSQIVNDFQKGDIAEGYSVSREKKESFPLTVTSAQKNPTAFYLCASSRLAGDNEQFFGPGTRLTVL.

The V gene is TRBV27, the J gene TRBJ2-1, with 7 bases aligning to TRBD2. V lost 6 bases and J lost 8; bases outside the gene matches: 7. Germline V CDR1 and CDR2: MNHEY, SMNVEV (reference sequence). The CDR3 spans 13 residues. The CDR3 region has the DNA TGTGCCAGCAGCTTGGGACTACTCGATGAGCAGTTCTTC. This sequence encodes CASSLGLLDEQFF.

This chain links TRBV28 with TRBJ1-3; D might be TRBD1 (6 bases). Trimming shortened V by 1 base and J by 0 bases, and 19 bases separated the two germline ends. Germline CDR1 and CDR2: MDHEN and SYDVKM. The CDR3 is made up of 19 amino acids. CDR3 sequence: CASSLFLHRQALSGNTIYF. In nucleotides, the CDR3 is TGTGCCAGCAGTTTATTCCTCCACCGACAGGCCCTCTCTGGAAACACCATATATTTT.

This clone appeared a single time. This same CDR3 is encoded by further DNA sequences in the sample. This chain uses TRBV9 with TRBJ1-5, with D tentatively TRBD1 (5 bases). Per the germline V gene, CDR1 is SGDLS and CDR2 is YYNGEE. CDR3 size: 15 residues. V lost 4 bases and J 6 bases, leaving 17 bases between the germline ends. CDR3 DNA sequence: TGTGCCAGCAGCTTGAGTGGAGGGGCGGGTCAGCCCCAGCATTTT. Protein product: CASSLSGGAGQPQHF.

This chain uses TRBV2 with TRBJ1-5; TRBD1 matches at 7 bases. In germline, CDR1 is SNHLY, CDR2 FYNNEI. The CDR3 is made up of 14 amino acids. V was pared by 7 bases and J by 5 bases, with 8 bases of the junction left unmatched. Written as DNA, the CDR3 is TGTGCCAGCAAGGAGCCAGGGGGAGATCAGCCCCAGCATTTT. It translates to CASKEPGGDQPQHF.

The chain recombines TRBV5-1 with TRBJ1-2; D ambiguous. The germline V gene has CDR1 SGHRS and CDR2 YFSETQ. Trimming left V 0 bases short and J 6 bases short, with 12 bases between. This CDR3 is 14 amino acids long. The CDR3 DNA reads TGCGCCAGCAGCTTGGCGCACGCCACCGATGGCTACACCTTC. It codes for CASSLAHATDGYTF.

This chain uses TRBV6-5 with TRBJ1-2; possibly TRBD1 for D (6 bases). The CDR3 covers 15 residues. The V and J ends lost 0 bases and 8 bases respectively, with 16 bases between them. The V gene's germline CDR1 is MNHEY and CDR2 SVGAGI. The CDR3 is CASSYSMSGAVGYTF. The CDR3 nucleotides read TGTGCCAGCAGTTACTCGATGTCGGGGGCGGTGGGCTACACCTTC.

This CDR3 is CASSERTLAPSTDTQYF. The CDR3 DNA sequence: TGTGCCAGCAGTGAGCGGACCTTAGCGCCTAGCACAGATACGCAGTATTTT. This sequence joins TRBV25-1 and TRBJ2-3; tentative D call: TRBD2 (5 bases). This CDR3 has 17 residues. CDR1 is MGHDK, CDR2 SYGVNS, per germline. V was pared by 3 bases and J by 0 bases, with 16 bases between.

The chain joins TRBV4-1 to TRBJ1-1; possible D gene TRBD1, 5 bases. The CDR3 totals 14 residues. CDR1 is MGHRA, CDR2 YSYEKL, per germline. V shed 4 bases and J shed 3 bases, with 12 bases lying between them. CDR3 bases: TGCGCCAGCAGCCTCCGGGACGGATACACTGAAGCTTTCTTT. This codes for CASSLRDGYTEAFF.

This clone was picked up one time. The rearrangement links TRBV27 to TRBJ2-3; D perhaps matches TRBD1 (5 bases). The CDR3 contains 15 residues. The V gene's germline CDR1 is MNHEY and CDR2 SMNVEV (reference sequence). The V gene lost 6 bases and the J gene lost 8 bases, with 21 bases spanning the gap. Written as DNA, the CDR3 is TGTGCCAGCAGCACCGACAGCCGTTATCTGCCTACGCAGTATTTT. It translates to CASSTDSRYLPTQYF.

The genes are TRBV11-2 and TRBJ1-2, with D hard to call. This CDR3 has 15 amino acids. V gave up 2 bases and J gave up 3 bases, with 13 bases separating them. Germline CDR1 reads SGHAT; CDR2 reads FQNNGV. The CDR3 coding sequence is TGTGCCAGCAGCTTATGGTCCGGGGAGGACTATGGCTACACCTTC. Translating it yields CASSLWSGEDYGYTF.

V gene TRBV4-1 combines with J gene TRBJ1-2; TRBD1 might be the D (5 bases). Trimming removed 1 base from V and 0 bases from J, with 15 bases in between. Germline lookup yields CDR1 MGHRA and CDR2 YSYEKL. The CDR3 runs 17 residues. This chain's CDR3 is CASSQAAGTNTNYGYTF. In nucleotides, the CDR3 is TGCGCCAGCAGCCAAGCAGCAGGGACCAATACTAACTATGGCTACACCTTC.